The present entry profiles one T cell receptor (beta chain) with its context. Its antigen specificity is not known. Base-call qualities are not available, and no considerably larger clone is one nucleotide away. Per the publication, the time point label means: baseline before first vaccination. The treatment or condition label of this sample denotes: meningococcal conjugate vaccine given as trial control. Vaccinee samples were obtained from the UK trials COV001 and COV002, which included a single-blind randomized controlled phase 2/3 trial of AZD1222 (ChAdOx1 nCoV-19) in healthy adults. For TCRbeta chain sequencing, PBMC samples were collected from trial participants at day 0 and at day 28 after the second dose. From its cysteine to its phenylalanine, the CDR3 spans 19 amino acids. The entry retains the CDR3 DNA only, 57 bases that are in frame from base 1. Taken from the germline V gene, the CDR1 and CDR2 loops are SGHDT and YYEEEE. V drops 0 bases and J drops 0 bases, leaving 18 bases in between.

The CDR3 regions of human TCRbeta chains were analyzed by immunosequencing. As for the original processing: Repertoire TCRs were matched against a reference library of SARS-CoV-2-specific TCRs generated with the MIRA antigen-specificity platform. Breadth was defined as the fraction of unique TCRs that were SARS-CoV-2-associated. Depth was defined as the fraction of total T cells that were SARS-CoV-2-associated. Using the MIRA data, each spike-specific TCR was assigned both to the spike region to which the TCR was reactive and to a CD4 or CD8 class. Log10-transformed breadth and depth values were compared by one-way ANOVA with Sidak's multiple comparisons tests. Entries here come from immuneACCESS through TCRdb and include only in-frame sequences with V and J called. Some clones fail to appear in such tables; in the studies checked, an unresolved V gene covers under half of the shortfall, and the cause of the remainder is unknown. Clone size and the V and J calls come from that table; the DNA yielded D and trimming. Present in this sample are approximately 99,000 clones, roughly nine tenths of which were seen just once. Less than 4% of the sample is held by the ten biggest clonotypes.

This sample was included in a study of T cell responses to AZD1222 COVID-19 vaccine (dated by TCRdb to about 2021). Some background on the complete study: A total of 233 trial participants underwent TCR sequencing, of whom about 210 had received two doses of AZD1222 and 26 had received two doses of the MenACWY control vaccine. Trial participants were enrolled by age into subgroups of 18-55, 56-69 and 70-plus years, and around 140, 26 and 57 TCR-sequenced participants, respectively, were included in these subgroups.

Findings and caveats that apply to the study as a whole: Nearly half of unique spike-specific TCRs reportedly recognized epitopes outside regions mutated in the B.1.351 and B.1.1.7 variants. In the small 56-69-year group, the increase in depth fell short of significance, most likely because of low power. After two AZD1222 doses, both the breadth and the depth of spike-specific TCRs were significantly higher than at day 0 and than in MenACWY recipients. Participants were mostly white British and included more females than males, and it was suggested by the authors that clonal diversity may have been underestimated. Because no samples from the day 14 peak response were available, repertoires could be characterized only after the peak T cell response. Vaccine-associated CD4 TCRs spanned the whole spike protein, with dominant responses in regions 160-218 and 743-854. Conclusions about previously exposed vaccinees are limited, since just five or six AZD1222 recipients were seropositive for SARS-CoV-2 at baseline.

The material sequenced was peripheral blood, taken on day 0 of MenACWY control vaccination. This clonotype was sampled from an adult in good health. The chain is assembled from TRBV5-6 and TRBJ2-2; the D gene assignment is perhaps TRBD1 or TRBD2, with each matching 6 bases. The base sequence is TGTGCCAGCAGCTTGGAGGGGGGAGGTGCAGAAACGAACACCGGGGAGCTGTTTTTT. Its protein product is CASSLEGGGAETNTGELFF.